This T cell receptor beta chain was captured in a study of blood T cell repertoires in COVID-19. Background on the study: COVID-19 samples, acute and convalescent, were from the United States, Italy and Spain.

The sample holds one count of this clone. The sample has other DNA sequences that encode this CDR3 too. In the study's own analysis: Reference gene primer amplification in the assay estimated nucleated cell counts. The data were produced by immunoSEQ multiplex PCR, yet TCRdb's version contains in-frame clones alone and is incomplete. That table gives V, J and clone size, and the DNA gave D and trimming. The sample yields 240,000 or so clones, about 68% seen once. The CDR3 consists of 14 residues. CDR1 SGHTA and CDR2 FQGNSA come from the germline V gene. The V gene end was trimmed by 1 base and the J gene end by 4 bases; junction bases not matched to a gene: 0.

The sequenced sample consisted of peripheral blood. The clonotype comes from a woman older than 75 with acute or convalescent COVID-19. The J gene is TRBJ2-5, the V gene TRBV7-2; 10 bases match TRBD1. The CDR3 nucleotides are TGTGCCAGCAGCTTAGGGACAGGGGGAGAGACCCAGTACTTC. Translating gives CASSLGTGGETQYF.